This TCR beta chain was captured in a study of blood T cell repertoires in COVID-19. This CDR3 is 16 amino acids long. Authors' methods: Amplification of reference gene primers was used by the study to estimate nucleated cell counts. Generated by immunoSEQ multiplex PCR, the TCRdb table keeps only in-frame clones and is missing some. V and J calls and clone size come straight from that table; D and trimming were deduced from the DNA. The sample contains 250,000 to 300,000 clones, just under 90% of which appear only once. Membership in each cohort depended on participant-reported clinical history. Sequenced material: PBMCs or T cells enriched from blood (not recorded which). The genes are TRBV21-1 and TRBJ1-5; TRBD1 is taken as the D call from the table, unchecked against the DNA. TRBV21-1 is tagged as a pseudogene. The receptor's source is an older woman who had recovered from COVID-19. DNA of the CDR3: TGTGCCAGCAGCGAAGGGGACAGGGTGATGAATCAGCCCCAGCATTTT. This gives the protein CASSEGDRVMNQPQHF.